This T cell receptor beta chain was recorded in a study of cytomegalovirus exposure and HLA in healthy donors. Study as a whole: Early released data comprised 80 million to 90 million unique TCRs from HLA-typed donors. Regarding the study as a whole: Among TCR beta chains, those listed as cytomegalovirus-associated numbered over 150. In an earlier analysis, about 87% or about 30%: the productive usage of most TCR beta V segments.

The V and J ends lost 3 bases and 1 base respectively, with 11 bases between them. The CDR3 is 15 residues long. In germline, CDR1 is SGHAT, CDR2 FQNNGV. Use of 60 Vbeta and 13 Jbeta primers characterized the PCR. Sequencing was performed with immunoSEQ multiplex PCR; in TCRdb, only in-frame clones are kept and a portion is missing. The profile shows 60,000 to 70,000 clones, around 85% of them singletons. This clone has just one count. No antigen is known for it. Nominally healthy donors were sampled, though unrecorded immune exposures were likely. This receptor was obtained from a woman aged 30 to 39 in good health and CMV-seronegative. The source material was PBMCs. The chain employs TRBV11-2 and TRBJ2-3; tentatively, D is TRBD1 (5 bases). This CDR3 reads CASSFTGQGTDTQYF. DNA for the CDR3: TGTGCCAGCAGCTTCACCGGACAAGGCACAGATACGCAGTATTTT.